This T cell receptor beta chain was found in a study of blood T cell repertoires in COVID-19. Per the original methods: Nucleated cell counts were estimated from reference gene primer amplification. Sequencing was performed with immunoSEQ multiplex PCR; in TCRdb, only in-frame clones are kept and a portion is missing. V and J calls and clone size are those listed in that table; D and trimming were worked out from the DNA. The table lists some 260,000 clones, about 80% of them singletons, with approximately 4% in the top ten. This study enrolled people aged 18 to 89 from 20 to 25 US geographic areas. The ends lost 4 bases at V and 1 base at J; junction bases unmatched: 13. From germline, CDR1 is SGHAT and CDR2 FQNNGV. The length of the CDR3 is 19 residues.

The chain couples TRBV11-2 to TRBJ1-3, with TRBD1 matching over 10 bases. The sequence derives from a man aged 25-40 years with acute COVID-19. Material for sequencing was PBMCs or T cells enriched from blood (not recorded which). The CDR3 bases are TGTGCCAGCAGCTCCCCGGGACAGGGGTATTTAGGTTCTGGAAACACCATATATTTT. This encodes CASSSPGQGYLGSGNTIYF.